This T cell receptor (beta chain) was sequenced during a study of blood T cells in healthy people across ages. About the research overall: The template switching approach captured approximately one barcoded beta molecule for every two T cells.

The study's findings and limits: Long-lived donors had more naive CD4+ cells and higher diversity than aged donors.

This clonotype was observed a few times. Its antigen is unknown. Samples had at least 6.5 million PBMCs isolated from them. Extraction yielded at least 5.5 micrograms of total RNA per sample. The second PCR ran 7 to 11 cycles with a sample-barcoded 5' primer and J-beta primers. MiXCR, applied by TCRdb to the 5' RACE reads, yields one record per CDR3 protein. The sample has over 950,000 distinct CDR3 sequences, 35% to 40% seen once. The CDR3 consists of 16 residues. Germline CDR1 reads SGHAT; CDR2 reads FQNNGV. With V trimmed by 7 bases and J by 2 bases, 12 bases remained unmatched. The V gene is TRBV11-2, the J gene TRBJ2-3; 7 nucleotides line up with TRBD2. The TCR originated in a man aged 18 to 29 in good health. Sequenced sample: blood. The CDR3 region is CASTIILADYTDTQYF. CDR3 DNA: TGTGCCAGCACCATCATTCTAGCGGACTACACAGATACGCAGTATTTT.